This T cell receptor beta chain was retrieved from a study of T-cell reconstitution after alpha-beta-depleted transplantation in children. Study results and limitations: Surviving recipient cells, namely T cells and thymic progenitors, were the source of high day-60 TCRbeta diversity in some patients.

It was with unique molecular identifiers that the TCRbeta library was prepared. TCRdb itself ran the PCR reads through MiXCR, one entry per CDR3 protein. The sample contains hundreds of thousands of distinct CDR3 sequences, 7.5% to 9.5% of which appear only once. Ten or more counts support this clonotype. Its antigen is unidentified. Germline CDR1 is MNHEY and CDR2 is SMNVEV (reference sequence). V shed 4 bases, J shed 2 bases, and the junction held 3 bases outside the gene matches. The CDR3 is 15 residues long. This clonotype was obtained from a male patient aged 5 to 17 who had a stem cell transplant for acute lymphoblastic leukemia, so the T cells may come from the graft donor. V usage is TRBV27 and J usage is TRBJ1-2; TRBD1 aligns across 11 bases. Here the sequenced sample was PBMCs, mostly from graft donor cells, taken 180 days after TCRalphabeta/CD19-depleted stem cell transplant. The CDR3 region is CASSWTGGFNYGYTF. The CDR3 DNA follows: TGTGCCAGCAGTTGGACAGGGGGCTTCAACTATGGCTACACCTTC.